Listed below are T cell receptor beta chains from one sample, sequenced in a study of CD8+ T cells in alopecia areata. Sequenced by immunoSEQ multiplex PCR; TCRdb stores in-frame clones only, minus some. Of 100,000 to 120,000 clones in the sample, roughly 55% are singletons; the top ten hold roughly 25%. Sequencing was performed on NKG2D-low CD8+ T cells sorted from blood. The source of these receptors is a human donor with alopecia areata. Each CDR3 is given with its conserved first and last residue. The order of the fields is J gene, clone size, V gene, D gene, CDR3 DNA, CDR3 protein. A D gene is named only where the DNA matches it firmly. Only some rows state a clone size, as once, few, many or a class for expanded clones.

TRBJ2-7 few TRBV28 TRBD1 TGTGCCAGCAGCGCGTTTGGGACAGATCCTTCCTACGAGCAGTACTTC CASSAFGTDPSYEQYF
TRBJ2-1 . TRBV25-1 . TGTGCCAGCGAATACAATGAGCAGTTCTTC CASEYNEQFF
TRBJ2-3 medium-sized TRBV7-9 . TGTGCCAGCAGCCCCGGGACTCCCACAGATACGCAGTATTTT CASSPGTPTDTQYF
TRBJ1-2 . TRBV5-6 TRBD1 TGTGCCAGCAGCCCTGGACAGGGAAATAACTATGGCTACACCTTC CASSPGQGNNYGYTF
TRBJ2-5 many TRBV7-9 TRBD2 TGTGCCAGCAACCGTGGGCGGGAGGGCCTCGAGACCCAGTACTTC CASNRGREGLETQYF
TRBJ2-7 . TRBV7-9 . TGTGCCAGCAGCTCGCCGTACGAGCAGTACTTC CASSSPYEQYF
TRBJ2-7 once TRBV5-4 . TGTGCCAGCAGCAAAAGTGGGGTTGTGAACGAGCAGTACTTC CASSKSGVVNEQYF
TRBJ2-5 once TRBV14 TRBD1 TGTGCCAGCAGCCAATCGGGACAGGAATATCCCGGTCAAGAGACCCAGTACTTC CASSQSGQEYPGQETQYF
TRBJ2-5 once TRBV25-1 . TGTGCCAGCAGTGGAGACAGTGTCTGGGAAGAGACCCAGTACTTC CASSGDSVWEETQYF
TRBJ2-7 . TRBV2 . TGTGCCAACCGGGCAGGAGCCTACGAGCAGTACTTC CANRAGAYEQYF
TRBJ1-1 . TRBV27 . TGTGCCAGCAGCCCCGGGACAATGAACACTGAAGCTTTCTTT CASSPGTMNTEAFF
TRBJ2-1 . TRBV10-3 . TGTGCCATCGGGTTAGAAAGGTGGAATGAGCAGTTCTTC CAIGLERWNEQFF
TRBJ2-1 . TRBV27 . TGTGCCAGCAGTTTACAGGGCGGACTCTCCTACAATGAGCAGTTCTTC CASSLQGGLSYNEQFF
TRBJ1-5 . TRBV4-2 . TGTGCCAGCAGCCAAGAAAAAGGGGAGCGTCAGCCCCAGCATTTT CASSQEKGERQPQHF
TRBJ2-7 . TRBV29-1 . TGCAGCGTCGGAGCCTACGAGCAGTACTTC CSVGAYEQYF
TRBJ2-7 . TRBV29-1 TRBD1 TGCAGCGTTGGAAGACAGGGGACCTACGAGCAGTACTTC CSVGRQGTYEQYF
TRBJ2-7 . TRBV30 TRBD2 TGTGCCTGGAGTGGGCTAGCGGCACGACCCAGCTCCTACGAGCAGTACTTC CAWSGLAARPSSYEQYF
TRBJ2-3 many TRBV28 TRBD1 TGTGCCAGCAGTTTAGAAAGTAAGGGGGCGCTAGTCACAGATACGCAGTATTTT CASSLESKGALVTDTQYF
TRBJ2-7 . TRBV9 . TGTGCCAGCAGCCTTGGAGGGGGTCCCTACGAGCAGTACTTC CASSLGGGPYEQYF
TRBJ2-7 . TRBV6-5 . TGTGCCAGCAGTCCCGGGACGGGCGTCTACGAGCAGTACTTC CASSPGTGVYEQYF
TRBJ2-5 . TRBV29-1 TRBD1 TGCAGCGTTGATTTGGCCGGGACAGGGGTCGGGGAGCAGTACTTC CSVDLAGTGVGEQYF
TRBJ2-1 few TRBV28 . TGTGCCAGCAGTTTTTTGGACCCAGTGCGGTGGGGTGCCTACAATGAGCAGTTCTTC CASSFLDPVRWGAYNEQFF
TRBJ1-2 . TRBV6-5 . TGTGCCAGCAGTTACTCAAGGGGAAGCGCCTATGGCTACACCTTC CASSYSRGSAYGYTF